This passage covers 11 T cell receptor beta chains from one sample sequenced in a study of blood T cell repertoires in COVID-19 (TCRdb year 2020). Library preparation was by the immunoSEQ multiplex PCR assay. This immuneACCESS table, as held by TCRdb, lists in-frame sequences with V and J called but not all clones. Of the missing ones, under half trace to an unresolved V gene in checked studies; the others have no known cause. This sample lists 230,000 or so clones; 80% to 90% were detected once. Roughly 15% of the sample lies in the top ten. Sequenced: PBMCs or T cells enriched from blood (not recorded which). These receptors came from a woman aged 50 to 65 with acute COVID-19.

V and J are TRBV19 and TRBJ1-1, with D possibly TRBD1 on 5 matching bases. Trimming took off 7 bases at V and 4 bases at J, with 16 bases between the two ends. The CDR3 runs 14 residues. Germline V gene lookup returns CDR1 LNHDA and CDR2 SQIVND (reference sequence). The CDR3 protein is CASTLAGGGTEAFF. CDR3 bases: TGTGCCAGTACCCTAGCCGGGGGGGGCACTGAAGCTTTCTTT.

The CDR3 DNA follows: TGTGCCAGCAGTTTACCACAAGCGACAGGGCCCTATGGCTACACCTTC. Protein sequence: CASSLPQATGPYGYTF. The rearrangement uses TRBV28 and TRBJ1-2; TRBD1 matches at 7 bases. CDR3 length: 16 residues. Germline loops: CDR1 MDHEN, CDR2 SYDVKM. V gave up 2 bases and J gave up 4 bases; unmatched junction bases: 10.

The chain combines TRBV10-3 with TRBJ1-2, with D unresolved. This CDR3 has 13 amino acids. Trimming took off 10 bases at V and 3 bases at J, with 15 bases between the two ends. Germline V gene lookup returns CDR1 ENHRY and CDR2 SYGVKD. CDR3: CANSPEEDYGYTF. In DNA form, the CDR3 reads TGTGCCAACTCCCCAGAGGAGGACTATGGCTACACCTTC.

The gene calls are TRBV24-1 and TRBJ2-2, with D maybe TRBD1 (5 bases). The V gene's germline CDR1 is KGHDR and CDR2 SFDVKD. V lost 0 bases to trimming and J lost 0 bases, with 10 bases between them. The CDR3 is 17 amino acids. CDR3 nucleotides: TGTGCCACCAGTGATTTGCAAAGGACACCGAACACCGGGGAGCTGTTTTTT. Translating gives CATSDLQRTPNTGELFF.

V gene TRBV5-1 combines with J gene TRBJ1-1; D call uncertain. Germline assignment: CDR1 SGHRS and CDR2 YFSETQ. V lost 0 bases, J lost 7 bases, and 13 bases lay in between. The CDR3 loop spans 14 amino acids. CDR3 sequence (DNA): TGCGCCAGCAGCTTGGAGGCGGGAAGGGATGAAGCTTTCTTT. Its protein product is CASSLEAGRDEAFF.

The chain couples TRBV7-9 to TRBJ1-4, with D hard to call. The V end lost 5 bases, the J end lost 7 bases, and 17 bases lay between the germline ends. Per the germline V gene, CDR1 is SEHNR and CDR2 is FQNEAQ (reference sequence). The CDR3 totals 15 residues. The CDR3 coding sequence is TGTGCCAGCAGCCACCCCTCCGGGTCTTCTGAAAAACTGTTTTTT. Translated, it gives CASSHPSGSSEKLFF.

The chain links TRBV20-1 to TRBJ1-4; D remains ambiguous. Trimming took 3 bases from V and 5 from J, leaving 13 bases between them. From germline, CDR1 is DFQATT and CDR2 SNEGSKA (reference sequence). This CDR3 has 14 amino acids. The CDR3, as DNA: TGCAGTGCTAGTTTGGCGCTGGAGAATGAAAAACTGTTTTTT. It translates to CSASLALENEKLFF.

The sample holds a few counts of this clone. This chain connects TRBV18 to TRBJ1-1; D gene ambiguous. Trimming took off 2 bases at V and 4 bases at J, with 11 bases between the two ends. CDR1 KGHSH and CDR2 LQKENI come from the germline V gene. This CDR3 region has 14 residues. In DNA form, the CDR3 reads TGTGCCAGCTCACCAGGACCGGAGGGCACTGAAGCTTTCTTT. This sequence encodes CASSPGPEGTEAFF.

The chain joins TRBV24-1 to TRBJ2-7, with 7 bases lining up with TRBD1. This CDR3 is 16 amino acids long. Germline V gene sequence: CDR1 KGHDR, CDR2 SFDVKD. V lost 3 bases, J lost 0 bases, and 7 bases stayed unmatched. This chain's CDR3 is CATSDARDSLSYEQYF. CDR3 coding DNA: TGTGCCACCAGTGATGCCCGGGACAGCCTCTCCTACGAGCAGTACTTC.

The chain employs TRBV6-5 and TRBJ1-1; no definite D call. Trimming removed 3 bases at V and 5 bases at J, with 16 bases between. This CDR3 has 15 amino acids. Germline loops: CDR1 MNHEY, CDR2 SVGAGI. This CDR3 is CASSYPGGGKTEAFF. In DNA form, the CDR3 reads TGTGCCAGCAGTTATCCGGGTGGAGGGAAGACTGAAGCTTTCTTT.

This clone was seen once. At one of its ends the junction is not consistent with the germline gene, which may arise from a read error. The CDR3 here is CASSLASGTTDTQYF. The CDR3 DNA reads TGTGCTAGCAGCTTAGCTAGCGGAACCACAGATACGCAGTATTTT. The chain employs TRBV7-7 and TRBJ2-3; 7 bases map to TRBD2. Germline assignment: CDR1 SSHAT and CDR2 FNYEAQ (reference sequence). The CDR3 sequence is 15 residues long.